This T cell receptor (beta chain) was sequenced in a study of kidney transplant recipient with SARS-CoV-2 infection. TCRdb called the reads again in MiXCR, with one record for every CDR3 protein. The sample carries 200,000 to 300,000 distinct CDR3 sequences, about 30% recorded once. The CDR3 sequence is 13 residues long. V shed 2 bases and J shed 2 bases, with 4 bases lying between them. This clonotype came up many times. This specimen consisted of a blood sample, obtained at baseline and between days 110 and 120 from a kidney transplant recipient. The TCR comes from a male patient aged 25 to 39 who had COVID-19 and was a kidney transplant recipient. Among the T cells, some may be from the graft donor. V gene TRBV12-3 or TRBV12-4 combines with J gene TRBJ1-3; D not certain. The CDR3 region has the DNA TGTGCCAGCAGTTTATTCACTGGAAACACCATATATTTT. This translates into CASSLFTGNTIYF.